The next 21 T cell receptor beta chains were all read from a single sample in a study of patients and donors after allogeneic stem cell transplantation. TCRdb reprocessed the RT-PCR reads via MiXCR and lists one record per CDR3 protein. The table includes more than 850,000 distinct CDR3 sequences, under 20% detected once. Material: blood, either unsorted or a sorted T cell fraction (not recorded which). These receptor sequences come from a human donor who was either an allogeneic HSCT recipient or a stem cell or donor lymphocyte infusion donor (not recorded which). It is not recorded whose cells these are; they may come from a transplant donor.

The rearrangement links TRBV6-1 to TRBJ1-1, with TRBD1 as a possible D gene (5 bases). From germline, CDR1 is MNHNS and CDR2 SASEGT. Trimming stripped 8 bases from V and 1 base from J, with 14 bases between. This CDR3 is 14 amino acids long. The CDR3 loop is CASEERTSNTEAFF. The CDR3 DNA sequence: TGTGCCAGCGAAGAGCGGACATCGAACACTGAAGCTTTCTTT.

The table lists this clonotype with many counts. This chain uses TRBV12-3 or TRBV12-4 with TRBJ1-1; D remains ambiguous. V lost 3 bases to trimming and J lost 2 bases, with 13 bases between them. This CDR3 is 15 amino acids long. The CDR3 DNA sequence: TGTGCCAGCAGTTTCGCCAGGATAATAAACACTGAAGCTTTCTTT. Protein product: CASSFARIINTEAFF.

This clonotype was seen only a few times. The chain couples TRBV30 to TRBJ2-1; D is uncertain. The V gene lost 2 bases and the J gene lost 1 base, with 12 bases spanning the gap. The CDR3 covers 15 residues. CDR1 and CDR2 from the germline V gene are GTSNPN and SVGIG (reference sequence). The CDR3 DNA is TGTGCCTGGAGTTACAAATTAGGTTCCTACAATGAGCAGTTCTTC. As protein: CAWSYKLGSYNEQFF. The whole variable domain, remainder taken from reference TRBV30 and TRBJ2-1, is SQTIHQWPATLVQPVGSPLSLECTVEGTSNPNLYWYRQAAGRGLQLLFYSVGIGQISSEVPQNLSASRPQDRQFILSSKKLLLSDSGFYLCAWSYKLGSYNEQFFGPGTRLTVL.

The chain is built from TRBV3-1 and TRBJ2-5; 9 bases line up with TRBD2. CDR3 size: 15 residues. Losses at the gene ends were 2 bases for V and 2 bases for J; bases not matched to a gene: 3. CDR1 LGHDT and CDR2 YNNKEL come from the germline V gene (reference sequence). The CDR3 here is CASSQLAGQQETQYF. The CDR3 coding sequence is TGTGCCAGCAGCCAACTAGCGGGGCAACAAGAGACCCAGTACTTC.

This clonotype was seen a few times. CDR3 residues: CASTGGTFTDTQYF. The CDR3 nucleotides are TGCGCCAGCACCGGGGGAACATTCACAGATACGCAGTATTTT. The chain recombines TRBV5-1 with TRBJ2-3, with D possibly matching TRBD2 (6 bases). The CDR3 covers 14 residues. Germline V gives CDR1 SGHRS, CDR2 YFSETQ. With 6 bases removed from V and 2 bases from J, the gap between germline ends came to 13 bases.

The V gene is TRBV12-3 or TRBV12-4, the J gene TRBJ1-4, with D uncertain. Trimming cost V 3 bases and J 10 bases, with 15 bases left between them. The CDR3 has 14 residues. The chain's CDR3 is CASSFQDPEGKLFF. In nucleotides, the CDR3 is TGTGCCAGCAGTTTTCAAGATCCGGAAGGAAAACTGTTTTTT.

This clonotype has just a few counts. CDR3 nucleotides: TGTGCCAGCAGTTTAGCGCTGGCGGAGTTCCTCTCTGGAAACACCATATATTTT. Protein product: CASSLALAEFLSGNTIYF. The chain couples TRBV12-3 or TRBV12-4 to TRBJ1-3; D uncertain. Trimming removed 0 bases from V and 0 bases from J, with 15 bases in between. The CDR3 covers 18 residues.

V usage is TRBV12-3 or TRBV12-4 and J usage is TRBJ2-2, with 7 bases identical to TRBD2. V gave up 3 bases and J gave up 0 bases; unmatched junction bases: 19. The CDR3 covers 21 residues. The CDR3 DNA reads TGTGCCAGCAGTTTCCTAGGGTTGGGAGCGGGGATACTCGCGAACACCGGGGAGCTGTTTTTT. It encodes CASSFLGLGAGILANTGELFF.

The chain is built from TRBV20-1 and TRBJ2-7, with a tentative D call TRBD1 (5 bases). The germline V gene encodes CDR1 DFQATT and CDR2 SNEGSKA (reference sequence). Trimming stripped 5 bases from V and 3 bases from J, with 14 bases between. The CDR3 extends over 13 amino acids. As DNA, the CDR3 is TGCAGTGCTCTCAGGGTAGGAAGCTACGAGCAGTACTTC. It yields the protein CSALRVGSYEQYF.

J is TRBJ1-3 and V is TRBV2; TRBD1 is a possible D gene (6 bases). The CDR3 covers 14 residues. Trimming removed 1 base from V and 6 bases from J, with 10 bases in between. CDR1 and CDR2 (germline): SNHLY, FYNNEI. The CDR3 loop reads CASSEEQGLNTIYF. The CDR3 region has the DNA TGTGCCAGCAGTGAAGAACAGGGACTAAACACCATATATTTT.

The V and J genes are TRBV6-6 and TRBJ2-1; 7 nucleotides align to TRBD2. Germline CDR1 MNHNY, CDR2 SVGAGI (reference sequence). The CDR3 has 12 amino acids. Trimming at V came to 2 bases and at J to 15 bases, leaving 7 bases not matched to a gene. This CDR3 is CASSYTLAVTFF. For the CDR3, the DNA is TGTGCCAGCAGTTACACCCTAGCGGTAACGTTCTTC.

The gene calls are TRBV30 and TRBJ1-2, with 7 bases lining up with TRBD1. Trimming at V came to 2 bases and at J to 8 bases, leaving 14 bases not matched to a gene. Germline values: CDR1 GTSNPN, CDR2 SVGIG (reference sequence). This CDR3 contains 15 residues. CDR3 residues: CAWSSTGTARHGYTF. CDR3 DNA sequence: TGTGCCTGGAGTTCCACCGGGACAGCTAGACACGGCTACACCTTC.

V gene TRBV19 combines with J gene TRBJ1-1; D unresolved. Germline V CDR1 and CDR2: LNHDA, SQIVND (reference sequence). Trimming left V 5 bases short and J 1 base short, with 14 bases between. The CDR3 contains 15 residues. The CDR3 bases are TGTGCCAGTAGTCGGGCAGCTTTAGGGAACACTGAAGCTTTCTTT. Encoded protein: CASSRAALGNTEAFF.

Details on this clonotype: Being one base from a much bigger clone, this may be a read error. The rearrangement links TRBV12-3 or TRBV12-4 to TRBJ1-2; no definite D call. CDR3 size: 13 residues. V shed 3 bases and J shed 4 bases, with 9 bases lying between them. CDR3 loop: CASSLGSIYGYTF. Here the CDR3 DNA reads TGTGCCAGCAGTTTGGGCAGCATCTATGGCTACACCTTC.

The chain has TRBV6-1 and TRBJ2-7, with D perhaps TRBD1 or TRBD2 (6 bases each). This CDR3 contains 15 residues. With 6 bases removed from V and 0 bases from J, the gap between germline ends came to 15 bases. CDR1 is MNHNS, CDR2 SASEGT, per germline. In DNA form, the CDR3 reads TGTGCCAGCAGCGTGGCGGGACATCTCTCCTACGAGCAGTACTTC. This codes for CASSVAGHLSYEQYF.

This clonotype was seen a few times. The chain combines TRBV20-1 with TRBJ2-1; 15 bases align to TRBD2. CDR3 length: 14 residues. The junction had 4 bases not matched to a gene; V was cut back by 4 bases and J by 9 bases. Looked up from germline, CDR1 is DFQATT and CDR2 is SNEGSKA (reference sequence). CDR3 nucleotides: TGCAGTGCTATAGGACTAGCGGGAGGGATTGAGCAGTTCTTC. It is translated as CSAIGLAGGIEQFF.

This clonotype came up many times. The chain employs TRBV12-3 or TRBV12-4 and TRBJ2-3; a weak D match, TRBD2 (6 bases). Trimming removed 5 bases from V and 0 bases from J, with 18 bases in between. CDR3 length: 17 amino acids. CDR3 residues: CASSGISAGLSTDTQYF. CDR3 nucleotide sequence: TGTGCCAGCAGTGGGATCTCTGCGGGACTTAGCACAGATACGCAGTATTTT.

The chain links TRBV9 to TRBJ2-5; unclear D gene. Trimming stripped 3 bases from V and 5 bases from J, with 8 bases between. This CDR3 has 12 amino acids. From germline, CDR1 is SGDLS and CDR2 YYNGEE. The chain's CDR3 is CASSGSWETQYF. The CDR3 DNA reads as TGTGCCAGCAGCGGATCTTGGGAGACCCAGTACTTC.

V usage is TRBV5-5 and J usage is TRBJ1-1, with a possible D match to TRBD1 (5 bases). The V and J ends lost 2 bases and 7 bases respectively, with 12 bases between them. Germline assignment: CDR1 SGHKS and CDR2 YYEKEE (reference sequence). The length of the CDR3 is 13 residues. CDR3 in amino acids: CASSFEGKSEAFF. As DNA, the CDR3 is TGTGCCAGCAGCTTTGAGGGGAAGAGTGAAGCTTTCTTT.

This clonotype was observed a few times. The chain links TRBV5-1 to TRBJ1-2; D remains ambiguous. Germline CDR1 reads SGHRS; CDR2 reads YFSETQ. CDR3 size: 13 residues. V lost 4 bases and J lost 8, with 15 bases in between. As DNA, the CDR3 is TGCGCCAGCAGCGGAAGGACTGCCCAAGGCTACACCTTC. Encoded protein: CASSGRTAQGYTF.

This clonotype has more than one count but fewer than ten. The chain joins TRBV20-1 to TRBJ1-5; perhaps TRBD1 as D (6 bases). Trimming took 0 bases from V and 4 from J, leaving 13 bases between them. Looked up from germline, CDR1 is DFQATT and CDR2 is SNEGSKA (reference sequence). The CDR3 is made up of 15 amino acids. The CDR3 spells CSARDQGTVNQPQHF. DNA for the CDR3: TGCAGTGCTAGAGATCAGGGGACCGTTAATCAGCCCCAGCATTTT.